A single sample gave rise to the 7 T cell receptor beta chains below, sequenced in a study of a mutant IDH1 vaccine in newly diagnosed glioma. For these TCRs, the target antigens are not known. The sample's time point: week 47, end of study. Vaccine doses each comprised 300 ug of mutant IDH1 20-mer peptide, with topical imiquimod. The data were produced by immunoSEQ multiplex PCR, yet TCRdb's version contains in-frame clones alone and is incomplete. This table has 35,000 to 40,000 clones, 65% to 85% appearing once. Sequencing used PBMCs, obtained from a glioma patient whose treatment included an IDH1 peptide vaccine. Receptors originate from a man in his forties with glioma.

This sequence joins TRBV6-1 and TRBJ1-4; D possibly corresponds to TRBD1 (6 bases). The ends were cut back, 7 bases at V and 8 bases at J, with 20 bases in the middle. The CDR3 is made up of 15 amino acids. Germline V gene sequence: CDR1 MNHNS, CDR2 SASEGT. The CDR3 spells CASTRQGRSEEKLFF. The CDR3 bases are TGTGCCAGCACCCGCCAGGGGAGGTCGGAAGAAAAACTGTTTTTT.

The DNA of the CDR3 is TGCGCCAGCAGCTTGGTGCCCATAAGTGGCAATGAGCAGTTCTTC. This codes for CASSLVPISGNEQFF. V is TRBV5-1 and J is TRBJ2-1; D is ambiguous. The germline gives CDR1 SGHRS, CDR2 YFSETQ. Trimming took 0 bases from V and 6 from J, leaving 13 bases between them. This CDR3 spans 15 amino acids.

J is TRBJ1-1 and V is TRBV29-1, with D hard to call. The V gene's germline CDR1 is SQVTM and CDR2 ANQGSEA. V gave up 1 base and J gave up 6 bases, with 6 bases separating them. The CDR3 covers 11 residues. Here the CDR3 reads CSVEVGAEAFF. CDR3 nucleotides: TGCAGCGTTGAAGTGGGAGCTGAAGCTTTCTTT.

Notes on this clone: This likely came from a read error, as a far larger clone is one base away. The chain is built from TRBV29-1 and TRBJ2-7; either TRBD1 or TRBD2 may fit D (5 bases each). The CDR3 consists of 14 residues. CDR1 SQVTM and CDR2 ANQGSEA come from the germline V gene. The CDR3 DNA reads TGCAGCGTTGAAGTAGGGGACCTGGGATACGAGCGGTACTTC. The encoded protein is CSVEVGDLGYERYF.

This clone was detected only a few times. The genes are TRBV18 and TRBJ2-1; D ambiguous. The CDR3 length is 13 residues. The V gene's germline CDR1 is KGHSH and CDR2 LQKENI. Trimming removed 3 bases at V and 7 bases at J, with 10 bases between. In DNA, the CDR3 is TGTGCCAGCTCACCCGACGTGAGTAATGAGCAGTTCTTC. It yields the protein CASSPDVSNEQFF.

This chain joins TRBV27 and TRBJ2-1, with D perhaps given as TRBD1 or TRBD2 (5 bases each). Trimming removed 6 bases from V and 9 bases from J, with 18 bases in between. The CDR3 totals 14 residues. Germline values: CDR1 MNHEY, CDR2 SMNVEV (reference sequence). In nucleotides, the CDR3 is TGTGCCAGCAGCAGGAACCGGGGCCGGATTGAGCAGTTCTTC. Protein product: CASSRNRGRIEQFF.

The chain links TRBV6-1 to TRBJ2-5; 10 positions match TRBD2. CDR1 and CDR2 from the germline V gene are MNHNS and SASEGT. J gave up 2 bases and V 4 bases, and 10 bases lay outside the gene matches. The CDR3 runs to 17 residues. CDR3 sequence: CASSARTSGSHQETQYF. The CDR3 nucleotides are TGTGCCAGCAGTGCCCGGACTAGCGGATCTCATCAAGAGACCCAGTACTTC.